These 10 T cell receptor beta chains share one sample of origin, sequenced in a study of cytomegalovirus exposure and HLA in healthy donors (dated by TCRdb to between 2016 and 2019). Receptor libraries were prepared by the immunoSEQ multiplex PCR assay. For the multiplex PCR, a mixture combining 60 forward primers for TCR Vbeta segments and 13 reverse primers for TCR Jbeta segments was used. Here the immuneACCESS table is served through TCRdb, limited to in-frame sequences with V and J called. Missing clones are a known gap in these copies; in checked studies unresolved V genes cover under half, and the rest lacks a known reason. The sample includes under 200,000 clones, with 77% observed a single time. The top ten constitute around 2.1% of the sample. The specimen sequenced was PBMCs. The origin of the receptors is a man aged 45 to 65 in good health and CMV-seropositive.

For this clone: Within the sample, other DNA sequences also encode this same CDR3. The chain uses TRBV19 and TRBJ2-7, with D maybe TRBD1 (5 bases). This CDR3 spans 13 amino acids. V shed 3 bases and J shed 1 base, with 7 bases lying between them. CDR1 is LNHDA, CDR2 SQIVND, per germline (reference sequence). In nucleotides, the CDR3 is TGTGCCAGTAGTATTGGACAATCCTACGAGCAGTACTTC. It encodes CASSIGQSYEQYF.

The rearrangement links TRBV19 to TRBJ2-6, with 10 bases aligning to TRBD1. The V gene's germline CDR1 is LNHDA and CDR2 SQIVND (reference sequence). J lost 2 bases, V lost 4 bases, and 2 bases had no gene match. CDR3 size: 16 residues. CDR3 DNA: TGTGCCAGTAGTAGACAGGGGGCTACTGGGGCCAACGTCCTGACTTTC. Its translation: CASSRQGATGANVLTF.

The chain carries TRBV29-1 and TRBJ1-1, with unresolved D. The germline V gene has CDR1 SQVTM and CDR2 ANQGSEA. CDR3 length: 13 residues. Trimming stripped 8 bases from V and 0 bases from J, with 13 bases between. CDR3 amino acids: CSTSGFMNTEAFF. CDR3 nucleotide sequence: TGCAGCACTTCCGGGTTCATGAACACTGAAGCTTTCTTT.

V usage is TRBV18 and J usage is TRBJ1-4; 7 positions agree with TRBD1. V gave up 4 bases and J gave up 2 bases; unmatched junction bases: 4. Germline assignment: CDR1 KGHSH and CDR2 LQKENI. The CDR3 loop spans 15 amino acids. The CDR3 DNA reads TGTGCCAGCTCACACCGGGACAGCACTAATGAAAAACTGTTTTTT. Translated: CASSHRDSTNEKLFF. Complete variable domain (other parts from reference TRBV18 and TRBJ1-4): NAGVMQNPRHLVRRRGQEARLRCSPMKGHSHVYWYRQLPEEGLKFMVYLQKENIIDESGMPKERFSAEFPKEGPSILRIQQVVRGDSAAYFCASSHRDSTNEKLFFGSGTQLSVL.

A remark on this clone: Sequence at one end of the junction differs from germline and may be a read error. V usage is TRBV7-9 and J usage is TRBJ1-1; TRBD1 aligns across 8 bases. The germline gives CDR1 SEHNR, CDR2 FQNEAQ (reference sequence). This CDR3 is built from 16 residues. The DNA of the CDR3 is TGTGCCAGCACCTTAGCGCAGGGGGCAGCGGACACTGAAGCTTTCTTT. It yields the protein CASTLAQGAADTEAFF.

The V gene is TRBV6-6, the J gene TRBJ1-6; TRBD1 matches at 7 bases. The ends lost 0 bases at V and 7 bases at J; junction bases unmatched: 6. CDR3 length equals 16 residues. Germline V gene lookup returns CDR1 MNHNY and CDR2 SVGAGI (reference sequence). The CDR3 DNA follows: TGTGCCAGCAGTTACTCCCGACAGGGTTGGAATTCACCCCTCCACTTT. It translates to CASSYSRQGWNSPLHF.

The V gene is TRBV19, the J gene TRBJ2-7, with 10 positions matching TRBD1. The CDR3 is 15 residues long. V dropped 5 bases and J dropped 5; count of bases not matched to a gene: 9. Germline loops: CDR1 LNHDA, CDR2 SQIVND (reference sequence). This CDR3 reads CASSPTSTGGNEQYF. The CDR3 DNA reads TGTGCCAGTAGTCCTACTTCGACAGGGGGCAACGAGCAGTACTTC. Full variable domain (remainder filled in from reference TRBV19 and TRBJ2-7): DGGITQSPKYLFRKEGQNVTLSCEQNLNHDAMYWYRQDPGQGLRLIYYSQIVNDFQKGDIAEGYSVSREKKESFPLTVTSAQKNPTAFYLCASSPTSTGGNEQYFGPGTRLTVT.

Here the CDR3 DNA reads TGCGCCAGCAGGGCAGGGTCCGGCACAGATACGCAGTATTTT. Its protein product is CASRAGSGTDTQYF. The V call is TRBV10-1, the J call TRBJ2-3; D is perhaps TRBD1 (5 bases). The CDR3 is 14 residues long. Germline CDR1 is WNHNN and CDR2 is SYGVQD (reference sequence). V lost 6 bases and J 1 base, leaving 11 bases between the germline ends.

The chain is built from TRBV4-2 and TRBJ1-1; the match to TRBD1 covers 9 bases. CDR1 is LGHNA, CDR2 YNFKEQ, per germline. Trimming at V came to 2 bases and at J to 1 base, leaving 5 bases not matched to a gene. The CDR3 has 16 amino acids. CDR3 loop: CASSQSTGGRNTEAFF. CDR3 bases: TGTGCCAGCAGCCAAAGTACAGGGGGCCGGAACACTGAAGCTTTCTTT.

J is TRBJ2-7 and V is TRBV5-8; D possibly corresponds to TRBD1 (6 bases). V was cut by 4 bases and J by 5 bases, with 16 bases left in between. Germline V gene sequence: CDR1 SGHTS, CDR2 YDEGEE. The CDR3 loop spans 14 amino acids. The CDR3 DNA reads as TGTGCCAGCAGCGTCCGACAGGTTGGGGACGAGCAGTACTTC. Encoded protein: CASSVRQVGDEQYF.